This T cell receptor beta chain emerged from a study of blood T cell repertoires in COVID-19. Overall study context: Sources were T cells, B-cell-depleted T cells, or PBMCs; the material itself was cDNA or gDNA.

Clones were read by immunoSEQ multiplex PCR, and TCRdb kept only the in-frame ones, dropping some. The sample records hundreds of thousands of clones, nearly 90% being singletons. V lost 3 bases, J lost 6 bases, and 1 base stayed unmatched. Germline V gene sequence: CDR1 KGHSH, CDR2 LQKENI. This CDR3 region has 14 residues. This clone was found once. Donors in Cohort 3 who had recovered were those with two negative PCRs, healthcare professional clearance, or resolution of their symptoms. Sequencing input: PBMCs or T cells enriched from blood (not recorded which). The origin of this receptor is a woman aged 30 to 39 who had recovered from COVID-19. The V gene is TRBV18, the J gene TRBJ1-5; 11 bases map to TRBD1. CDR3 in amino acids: CASSPGTGGQPQHF. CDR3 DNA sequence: TGTGCCAGCTCACCGGGGACAGGGGGTCAGCCCCAGCATTTT.